This T cell receptor beta chain originates from a study of spatial heterogeneity in lung cancer. About the study: After resection, follow-up PBMC samples were sequenced when available, at a median of approximately 23 months later. Every unique TCR and UMI combination, on average, appeared more than ten times in raw reads. Beta-chain sequences were consistently detected more often than alpha-chain sequences.

Time point described: blood at routine non-recurrence follow-up after resection. Whole RNA, isolated from tumor, nontumor lung or frozen PBMC, was sequenced without prior sorting. TCRdb reanalysed the 5' RACE reads using MiXCR and keeps one entry per CDR3 protein. The sample consists of approximately 41,000 distinct CDR3 sequences, roughly a tenth of them appearing once. The CDR3 length is 14 residues. Germline V gene lookup returns CDR1 SGHNT and CDR2 YYREEE (reference sequence). The germline V and J ends were trimmed by 3 bases and 7 bases, with 16 bases remaining between them. There are a few counts of this clonotype.

Material: PBMCs, obtained at follow-up. The chain joins TRBV5-4 to TRBJ2-5, with D possibly being TRBD2 (5 bases). The receptor comes from a female donor with early-stage non-small cell lung cancer. The CDR3 DNA follows: TGTGCCAGCAGCTCCCCCTATGAGAGCGGGACCCAGTACTTC. Protein product: CASSSPYESGTQYF.